This T cell receptor beta chain came from a study of Graves' ophthalmopathy and Graves' hyperthyroidism. Overall study results and limits: Thyroid clonotypes that were expanded above 0.001 frequency mostly also appeared in blood.

This clonotype came up many times. Its target is unknown. Trimming removed 6 bases at V and 6 bases at J, with 17 bases between. The V gene's germline CDR1 is SNHLY and CDR2 FYNNEI. The CDR3 has 14 amino acids. PBMCs stemmed from more than 9.5 ml of fresh peripheral blood. RNA transcripts were the source from which TCR beta CDR3 regions were amplified. RT-PCR in the first round used HTBI primers; a second-round multiplex PCR followed. TCRdb reprocessed the multiplex PCR reads via MiXCR and lists one record per CDR3 protein. The data show around 170,000 distinct CDR3 sequences, with 30% to 45% seen just once and about 5.8% held by the top ten.

This TCR derives from a woman aged 40 to 50 with Graves' ophthalmopathy. What was sequenced was peripheral blood. V gene TRBV2 combines with J gene TRBJ1-2, with a possible D match to TRBD1 (6 bases). DNA of the CDR3: TGTGCCAGCAGGAGGGGGGACATAACGGATGGCTACACCTTC. Residues: CASRRGDITDGYTF. Full variable domain (rest looked up from reference TRBV2 and TRBJ1-2): EPEVTQTPSHQVTQMGQEVILRCVPISNHLYFYWYRQILGQKVEFLVSFYNNEISEKSEIFDDQFSVERPDGSNFTLKIRSTKLEDSAMYFCASRRGDITDGYTFGSGTRLTVV.